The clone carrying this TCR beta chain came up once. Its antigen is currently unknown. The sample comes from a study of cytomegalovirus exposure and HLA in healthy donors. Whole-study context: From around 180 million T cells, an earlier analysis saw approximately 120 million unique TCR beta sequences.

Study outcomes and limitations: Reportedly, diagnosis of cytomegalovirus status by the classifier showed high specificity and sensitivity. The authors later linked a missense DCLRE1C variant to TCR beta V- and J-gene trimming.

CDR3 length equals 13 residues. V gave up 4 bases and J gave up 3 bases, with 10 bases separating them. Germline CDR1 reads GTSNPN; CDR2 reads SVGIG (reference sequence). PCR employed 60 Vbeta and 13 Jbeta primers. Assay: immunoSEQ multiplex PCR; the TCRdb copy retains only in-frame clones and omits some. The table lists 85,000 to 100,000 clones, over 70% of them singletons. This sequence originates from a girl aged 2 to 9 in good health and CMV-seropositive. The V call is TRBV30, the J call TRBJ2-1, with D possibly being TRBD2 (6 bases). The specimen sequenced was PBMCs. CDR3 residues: CAWIRRDYNEQFF. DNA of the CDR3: TGTGCCTGGATTCGGCGGGACTACAATGAGCAGTTCTTC. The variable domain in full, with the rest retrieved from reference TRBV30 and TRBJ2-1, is SQTIHQWPATLVQPVGSPLSLECTVEGTSNPNLYWYRQAAGRGLQLLFYSVGIGQISSEVPQNLSASRPQDRQFILSSKKLLLSDSGFYLCAWIRRDYNEQFFGPGTRLTVL.